Detailed here is one T cell receptor beta chain. Its antigen is undetermined. Nominal health characterized the donors when sampled, though unrecorded immune exposures were likely. It was with 60 Vbeta and 13 Jbeta primers that the PCR ran. As originally analysed: Later, some 79 million unique TCR beta chains were counted in an analysis, and some 11 million of them were shared. Produced via immunoSEQ multiplex PCR; TCRdb's table is partial and in-frame only. The DNA was the basis for D and trimming; V, J and clone size are from that table. The top ten clones hold about 7.5% of a sample with roughly 100,000 clones, approximately 82% of them seen once. The entry originates in a study of cytomegalovirus exposure and HLA in healthy donors. The study, taken as a whole, reports: Cytomegalovirus status, reportedly, was diagnosed with high specificity and sensitivity by the classifier.

Losses at the gene ends were 2 bases for V and 2 bases for J; bases not matched to a gene: 5. This CDR3 contains 15 residues. Germline values: CDR1 MDHEN, CDR2 SYDVKM. J is TRBJ2-7 and V is TRBV28; 8 nucleotides agree with TRBD2. Source material: PBMCs. This clonotype was sampled from a middle-aged man in good health and CMV-seropositive. CDR3 region: CASSLLTSGAYEQYF. The CDR3 DNA sequence: TGTGCCAGCAGTTTACTCACTAGCGGAGCCTACGAGCAGTACTTC.